Below are 19 T cell receptor beta chains sequenced from a single sample in a study of blood T cell repertoires in COVID-19. Profiled with immunoSEQ multiplex PCR; TCRdb holds only in-frame clones, not every one. The table records about 190,000 clones, 80% of them present only once. Source material: peripheral blood. Receptors originate from a man aged 55 to 70 with acute or convalescent COVID-19.

The chain links TRBV21-1 to TRBJ2-7; TRBD2 is the table's D call and was not checked against the DNA. TRBV21-1 is listed as a pseudogene. The CDR3 runs to 16 residues. CDR3 bases: TGTGCCAGCAGCAAAGTTTTCACCCGGGGGTGGAAAGAGCAGTACTTC. Translated, it gives CASSKVFTRGWKEQYF.

The genes are TRBV7-2 and TRBJ1-4; 7 bases align to TRBD1. The V segment lost 11 bases and the J segment 2 bases; nucleotides outside the gene matches: 8. There are 14 residues in the CDR3. Germline V lookup: CDR1 SGHTA, CDR2 FQGNSA. The CDR3 here is CACHRGGTNEKLFF. The CDR3 coding sequence is TGTGCCTGCCACAGGGGTGGGACTAATGAAAAACTGTTTTTT.

V gene TRBV7-6 combines with J gene TRBJ1-1, with TRBD1 matching 7 bases. CDR1 and CDR2 (germline): SGHVS, FNYEAQ. The J segment lost 4 bases and the V segment lost 0 bases, leaving 8 bases of the junction unmatched. The CDR3 sequence is 16 residues long. The CDR3 spells CASSLALAGGSTEAFF. In nucleotides, the CDR3 is TGTGCCAGCAGCTTAGCGCTGGCAGGGGGTAGCACTGAAGCTTTCTTT.

The chain combines TRBV5-1 with TRBJ2-5; D gene ambiguous. The CDR3 runs to 14 residues. The germline V and J ends were trimmed by 4 bases and 4 bases, with 14 bases remaining between them. Germline CDR1 SGHRS, CDR2 YFSETQ. CDR3 DNA: TGCGCCAGCAGCCCCGCTACAGTGTTAGAGACCCAGTACTTC. It codes for CASSPATVLETQYF.

This chain uses TRBV11-2 with TRBJ2-7; D perhaps matches TRBD2 (6 bases). Germline values: CDR1 SGHAT, CDR2 FQNNGV. The V gene lost 5 bases and the J gene lost 7 bases, with 12 bases spanning the gap. The CDR3 spans 12 residues. CDR3 coding DNA: TGTGCCAGCAGCCCTCGGGGGTGGGAGCAGTACTTC. It yields the protein CASSPRGWEQYF.

The chain uses TRBV19 and TRBJ2-1; 7 nucleotides line up with TRBD2. Germline V gene sequence: CDR1 LNHDA, CDR2 SQIVND (reference sequence). The CDR3 contains 17 residues. Trimming took 10 bases from V and 0 from J; bases not matched to a gene: 15. The CDR3 DNA reads TGTGCCACCCTGAGAGCGGGGTCAGGGAGCTCCTACAATGAGCAGTTCTTC. Protein product: CATLRAGSGSSYNEQFF.

This sequence joins TRBV12-5 and TRBJ1-3; D is unresolved. Germline V gives CDR1 LGHNT, CDR2 FRNRAP. Deletions cut 0 bases from V and 3 bases from J, with 15 bases between. This CDR3 spans 17 amino acids. The CDR3 DNA reads as TGTGCTAGTGGTTTGGTAGTTGGCCAGCGGCGTGGAAACACCATATATTTT. As protein: CASGLVVGQRRGNTIYF.

V gene TRBV12-3 or TRBV12-4 combines with J gene TRBJ2-7; D gene uncertain. The ends were cut back, 7 bases at V and 0 bases at J, with 4 bases in the middle. The CDR3 runs to 11 residues. The DNA of the CDR3 is TGTGCCAGCACCAACTCCTACGAGCAGTACTTC. Amino acids: CASTNSYEQYF.

The chain uses TRBV10-3 and TRBJ2-7, with 10 bases identical to TRBD1. The V gene's germline CDR1 is ENHRY and CDR2 SYGVKD. After removal of 0 bases from V and 5 bases from J, the junction contained 4 bases not matched to a gene. The CDR3 is made up of 15 amino acids. CDR3 residues: CAISESRGTGDEQYF. The CDR3 nucleotides are TGTGCCATCAGTGAGTCGAGAGGGACAGGGGACGAGCAGTACTTC.

This chain joins TRBV7-9 and TRBJ2-7, with 7 bases matching TRBD1. The germline V gene has CDR1 SEHNR and CDR2 FQNEAQ (reference sequence). Trimming took 5 bases from V and 5 from J; bases not matched to a gene: 6. The CDR3 is 13 amino acids. CDR3 amino acids: CASSRGQTHEQYF. DNA for the CDR3: TGTGCCAGCAGCCGGGGACAGACCCACGAGCAGTACTTC.

The rearrangement joins TRBV5-1 to TRBJ2-1; the match to TRBD2 covers 7 bases. Trimming at V came to 5 bases and at J to 8 bases, leaving 10 bases not matched to a gene. The CDR3 is 14 residues long. The germline V gene encodes CDR1 SGHRS and CDR2 YFSETQ. CDR3 DNA sequence: TGCGCCAGCAGTCTTCGACTAGCAGAGGATGAGCAGTTCTTC. Protein product: CASSLRLAEDEQFF.

The V call is TRBV6-5, the J call TRBJ1-6, with 7 bases aligning to TRBD1. The V gene's germline CDR1 is MNHEY and CDR2 SVGAGI. V gave up 5 bases and J gave up 4 bases; unmatched junction bases: 2. This CDR3 has 14 amino acids. The chain's CDR3 is CASSPQGYNSPLHF. The CDR3 bases are TGTGCCAGCAGTCCACAGGGGTATAATTCACCCCTCCACTTT.

The V gene is TRBV9, the J gene TRBJ2-7; D unresolved. The CDR3 is 13 residues long. V was cut by 0 bases and J by 7 bases, with 11 bases left in between. The germline gives CDR1 SGDLS, CDR2 YYNGEE. CDR3 amino acids: CASSVEYSGEQYF. In DNA form, the CDR3 reads TGTGCCAGCAGCGTAGAGTATTCGGGTGAGCAGTACTTC.

The genes are TRBV20-1 and TRBJ2-7, with 12 bases matching TRBD2. V trimming: 3 bases; J trimming: 2 bases; junction bases outside the gene matches: 17. Germline V gene lookup returns CDR1 DFQATT and CDR2 SNEGSKA (reference sequence). The CDR3 is made up of 19 amino acids. This CDR3 reads CSASTASGRANTLTYEQYF. As DNA, the CDR3 is TGCAGTGCTAGTACGGCTAGCGGGAGGGCCAACACTTTAACCTACGAGCAGTACTTC.

The CDR3 loop is CSARQGVNEQFF. For the CDR3, the DNA is TGCAGCGCTAGACAGGGGGTCAATGAGCAGTTCTTC. The chain employs TRBV29-1 and TRBJ2-1, with 9 bases aligning to TRBD1. The V segment lost 7 bases and the J segment 6 bases; nucleotides outside the gene matches: 4. Germline assignment: CDR1 SQVTM and CDR2 ANQGSEA. The CDR3 has 12 residues.

The V gene is TRBV11-3, the J gene TRBJ1-1; D remains ambiguous. Trimming took off 3 bases at V and 8 bases at J, with 13 bases between the two ends. The germline gives CDR1 SGHNT, CDR2 YENEEA. This CDR3 is built from 13 residues. The CDR3 spells CASSFTVGSEAFF. The CDR3 DNA is TGTGCCAGCAGCTTTACTGTCGGGTCGGAAGCTTTCTTT.

The rearrangement links TRBV30 to TRBJ2-7, with a possible D match to TRBD1 (6 bases). Germline loops: CDR1 GTSNPN, CDR2 SVGIG (reference sequence). Trimming took 2 bases from V and 3 from J, leaving 17 bases between them. The CDR3 consists of 15 residues. Written as DNA, the CDR3 is TGTGCCTGGAGTCCCACAGGGCTTTTCCGCTACGAGCAGTACTTC. Amino acid sequence: CAWSPTGLFRYEQYF.

The chain employs TRBV5-4 and TRBJ2-1; D is uncertain. The CDR3 has 12 amino acids. Germline V gives CDR1 SGHNT, CDR2 YYREEE (reference sequence). The V end was cut by 4 bases, the J end by 8 bases, with 10 bases between. CDR3 nucleotide sequence: TGTGCCAGCAGCCGCTTTCGAGATGAGCAGTTCTTC. Residues: CASSRFRDEQFF.

The chain links TRBV2 to TRBJ1-2, with TRBD1 matching 7 bases. Trimming cost V 7 bases and J 7 bases; bases outside gene matches: 12. The CDR3 sequence is 14 residues long. Germline V gene data show CDR1 as SNHLY and CDR2 as FYNNEI. The CDR3 here is CASISIGAGGGYTF. The CDR3 DNA reads as TGTGCCAGCATATCTATAGGGGCAGGGGGTGGCTACACCTTC.